Described below is a single T cell receptor (beta chain) sequence and its context. This specimen comes from a study of blood T cell repertoires in COVID-19. Study-level background: Both acute and convalescent COVID-19 samples were obtained from the United States, Italy and Spain. The cDNA or gDNA used as material had been derived from T cells, B-cell-depleted T cells, or PBMCs.

Germline CDR1 and CDR2: LNHDA and SQIVND (reference sequence). Unmatched junction bases numbered 4, after V lost 6 bases and J lost 2 bases. This CDR3 is built from 14 residues. Authors' data handling: Using reference gene primer amplification, nucleated cell counts were estimated. Some clones are missing from TCRdb's copy, which holds only in-frame ones; the method was immunoSEQ multiplex PCR. V, J and clone size derive from that table, while D and trimming were established from the DNA sequence. The sample has fewer than 500,000 clones, roughly 90% seen once; the top ten hold approximately 1.5%. Sequencing was done on a sample of peripheral blood. The chain uses TRBV19 and TRBJ2-7; TRBD1 matches at 10 bases. The TCR was taken from a woman in her 30s with active or convalescent COVID-19. CDR3 region: CASRRGTGAYEQYF. CDR3 DNA sequence: TGTGCCAGTAGGCGGGGGACAGGGGCCTACGAGCAGTACTTC.